Each of the 6 T cell receptor beta chains below was sequenced from the same sample in a study of T cells after yellow fever vaccination. TCRdb analysed the 5' RACE reads with MiXCR anew, one entry per CDR3 protein. This table holds 100,000 or so distinct CDR3 sequences, 7.5% to 10% found once. The sample was CD8+ T cells not binding an NS4B(214-222) dextramer, sorted from PBMCs, taken around 16 days after the first yellow fever vaccination. Receptors originate from a young man who received the YFV17D yellow fever vaccine.

This clonotype was seen repeatedly, ten times or more. V and J are TRBV7-2 and TRBJ2-1; D not resolved. Looked up from germline, CDR1 is SGHTA and CDR2 is FQGNSA. V was clipped by 1 base and J by 6 bases, with 13 bases between them. The CDR3 runs to 15 residues. The CDR3, as DNA: TGTGCCAGCAGCTTAGAAGGGCTGTTGGTCAATGAGCAGTTCTTC. This sequence encodes CASSLEGLLVNEQFF.

The J gene is TRBJ2-4, the V gene TRBV6-2 or TRBV6-3; weak D call: TRBD2 (6 bases). Germline loops: CDR1 MNHEY, CDR2 SVGEGT. Trimming left V 6 bases short and J 1 base short, with 10 bases between. The CDR3 runs to 14 residues. The CDR3 DNA follows: TGTGCCAGCAGCCCGAGCGGGGCCAAAAACATTCAGTACTTC. Protein product: CASSPSGAKNIQYF.

This clonotype was recorded at least ten times. This chain connects TRBV7-9 to TRBJ1-5; D gene uncertain. The CDR3 totals 13 residues. CDR1 and CDR2 from the germline V gene are SEHNR and FQNEAQ (reference sequence). Trimming removed 5 bases from V and 2 bases from J, with 7 bases in between. The CDR3 DNA sequence: TGTGCCAGCAGCCCCGCAGGCAATCAGCCCCAGCATTTT. Protein product: CASSPAGNQPQHF.

This clonotype was counted only a few times. The V call is TRBV5-4, the J call TRBJ1-1; a weak D match, TRBD1 (6 bases). The CDR3 has 14 residues. Between the trimmed V and J ends, which lost 4 bases and 4 bases, there was a span of 14 bases. Germline CDR1 reads SGHNT; CDR2 reads YYREEE (reference sequence). The CDR3 sequence is CASSTGQQGTEAFF. The CDR3, as DNA: TGTGCCAGCAGCACCGGACAGCAGGGCACTGAAGCTTTCTTT.

Ten or more counts support this clonotype. The rearrangement uses TRBV7-8 and TRBJ2-5, with unresolved D. V lost 5 bases, J lost 0 bases, and 10 bases lay in between. This CDR3 spans 14 amino acids. CDR1 is SGHVS, CDR2 FQNEAQ, per germline. DNA of the CDR3: TGTGCCAGCAGCCCCCTCTATAACCAAGAGACCCAGTACTTC. Its translation is CASSPLYNQETQYF.

This clonotype showed up many times. The rearrangement uses TRBV5-1 and TRBJ1-4, with 10 positions matching TRBD1. The CDR3 spans 15 residues. Germline trimming cut 0 bases from V and 8 bases from J; bases unmatched to any gene: 4. From germline, CDR1 is SGHRS and CDR2 YFSETQ. In DNA form, the CDR3 reads TGCGCCAGCAGCTTGGGACAGGGGGCGGACGAAAAACTGTTTTTT. Translated, it gives CASSLGQGADEKLFF.